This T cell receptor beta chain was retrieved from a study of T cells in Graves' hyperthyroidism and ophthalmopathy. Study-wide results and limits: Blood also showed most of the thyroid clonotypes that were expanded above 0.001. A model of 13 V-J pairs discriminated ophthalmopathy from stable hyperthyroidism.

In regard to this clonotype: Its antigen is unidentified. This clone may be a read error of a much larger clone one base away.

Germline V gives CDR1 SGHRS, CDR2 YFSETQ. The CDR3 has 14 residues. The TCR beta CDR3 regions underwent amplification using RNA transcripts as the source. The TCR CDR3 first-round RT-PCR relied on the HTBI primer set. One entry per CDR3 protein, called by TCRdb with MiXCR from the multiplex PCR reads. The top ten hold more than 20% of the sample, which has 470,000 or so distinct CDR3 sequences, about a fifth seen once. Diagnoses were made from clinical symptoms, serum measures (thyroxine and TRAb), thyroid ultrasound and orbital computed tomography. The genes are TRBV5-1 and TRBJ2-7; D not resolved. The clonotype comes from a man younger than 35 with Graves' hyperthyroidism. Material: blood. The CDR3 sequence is CASSSNDQNYGQYF. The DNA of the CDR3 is TGCGCCAGCAGCTCCAATGACCAAAACTACGGGCAGTACTTC.